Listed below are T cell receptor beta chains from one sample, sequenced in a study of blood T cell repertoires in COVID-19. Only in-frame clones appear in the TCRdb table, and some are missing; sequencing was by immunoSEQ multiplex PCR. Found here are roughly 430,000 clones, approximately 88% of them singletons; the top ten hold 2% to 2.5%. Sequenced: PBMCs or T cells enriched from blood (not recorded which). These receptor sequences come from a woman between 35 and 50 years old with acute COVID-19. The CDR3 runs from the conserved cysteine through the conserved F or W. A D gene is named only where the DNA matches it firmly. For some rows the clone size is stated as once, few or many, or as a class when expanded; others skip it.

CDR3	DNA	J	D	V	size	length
CASSTHPPKTQYF	TGTGCCAGCAGTACTCATCCTCCAAAGACCCAGTACTTC	TRBJ2-5	-	TRBV6-5	-	13
CASSSSGRGYEQYF	TGCGCCAGCAGTAGTAGCGGGCGGGGTTACGAGCAGTACTTC	TRBJ2-7	TRBD2	TRBV5-1	-	14
CASSLLGQGVGYTF	TGTGCCAGCAGCTTATTAGGACAGGGGGTTGGCTACACCTTC	TRBJ1-2	TRBD1	TRBV7-9	-	14
CATSGRRGGIIDTQYF	TGTGCCACCAGCGGAAGGCGGGGGGGCATTATAGATACGCAGTATTTT	TRBJ2-3	TRBD2	TRBV15	-	16
CASSLDQVTYEQYF	TGCGCCAGCAGCTTGGATCAGGTCACCTACGAGCAGTACTTC	TRBJ2-7	-	TRBV5-1	-	14
CSVEDRGTISGNTIYF	TGCAGCGTTGAAGATCGAGGGACAATCTCTGGAAACACCATATATTTT	TRBJ1-3	-	TRBV29-1	once	16
CSASPMGGTRGQPQHF	TGCAGTGCTAGTCCCATGGGGGGAACGCGGGGTCAGCCCCAGCATTTT	TRBJ1-5	-	TRBV20-1	-	16
CASNLLQSSGNTIYF	TGTGCCAGCAATCTCTTACAGTCCTCTGGAAACACCATATATTTT	TRBJ1-3	-	TRBV2	-	15
CAWALRGDQPQHF	TGTGCCTGGGCCCTCAGGGGAGATCAGCCCCAGCATTTT	TRBJ1-5	-	TRBV30	-	13
CASSFGDRGILNTEAFF	TGCGCCAGCAGCTTCGGGGACAGGGGGATCTTGAACACTGAAGCTTTCTTT	TRBJ1-1	TRBD1	TRBV5-1	once	17
CASSEAGGAGDEQFF	TGCGCCAGCAGTGAGGCGGGGGGAGCGGGCGATGAGCAGTTCTTC	TRBJ2-1	TRBD2	TRBV10-1	-	15
CASSTWTANEKLFF	TGTGCCAGTAGTACTTGGACAGCTAATGAAAAACTGTTTTTT	TRBJ1-4	-	TRBV19	-	14
CASSQGTVNGYTF	TGTGCCAGCAGCCAAGGGACAGTAAATGGCTACACCTTC	TRBJ1-2	-	TRBV3-1/TRBV3-2	-	13
CASSLGTDYNSPLHF	TGTGCCAGCAGCCTGGGGACAGACTATAATTCACCCCTCCACTTT	TRBJ1-6	TRBD1	TRBV4-2	-	15
CASSQGSPTNYGYTF	TGCGCCAGCAGCCAAGGTAGTCCGACTAACTATGGCTACACCTTC	TRBJ1-2	-	TRBV4-1	-	15
CASSDSGTASYEQYF	TGTGCCAGCAGTGACTCCGGGACAGCCTCCTACGAGCAGTACTTC	TRBJ2-7	TRBD1	TRBV6-5	-	15
CASSLPGATNEKLFF	TGTGCCAGTAGTCTTCCGGGGGCAACTAATGAAAAACTGTTTTTT	TRBJ1-4	-	TRBV19	-	15
CASSDERGRNYGYTF	TGTGCCAGCAGTGACGAGAGGGGGCGAAACTATGGCTACACCTTC	TRBJ1-2	TRBD1	TRBV25-1	-	15
CASRSQGYNEQFF	TGTGCCAGTAGGTCGCAGGGCTACAATGAGCAGTTCTTC	TRBJ2-1	-	TRBV12-3/TRBV12-4	-	13
CASSLPPGSEAFF	TGTGCCAGCAGCCTCCCCCCAGGCAGTGAAGCTTTCTTT	TRBJ1-1	-	TRBV7-9	-	13
CASSLASGNTIYF	TGTGCCAGTTCCCTAGCCTCTGGAAACACCATATATTTT	TRBJ1-3	-	TRBV19	-	13
CASQVRGAFRETQYF	TGTGCCAGCCAGGTGCGGGGGGCCTTTCGAGAGACCCAGTACTTC	TRBJ2-5	TRBD2	TRBV7-8	-	15
CASSQSQQGEKLFF	TGCGCCAGCAGCCAATCGCAACAGGGAGAAAAACTGTTTTTT	TRBJ1-4	-	TRBV4-1	-	14
CASSLVSGGETDTQYF	TGTGCCAGCAGCTTAGTTAGCGGGGGGGAAACAGATACGCAGTATTTT	TRBJ2-3	TRBD2	TRBV7-8	-	16
CASSPQGKPYNEQFF	TGTGCCAGTAGCCCACAGGGGAAGCCCTACAATGAGCAGTTCTTC	TRBJ2-1	TRBD1	TRBV19	-	15
CASRATGANYGYTF	TGTGCCAGTAGGGCGACAGGAGCTAACTATGGCTACACCTTC	TRBJ1-2	-	TRBV19	-	14
CASSLGDQPQHF	TGTGCCAGCAGCTTGGGCGATCAGCCCCAGCATTTT	TRBJ1-5	-	TRBV13	once	12
CASSILASGRSNEQFF	TGTGCCAGTAGTATTTTGGCTAGCGGGCGGAGCAATGAGCAGTTCTTC	TRBJ2-1	TRBD2	TRBV19	-	16
CASSLTDRGYNEQFF	TGTGCCAGCAGCTTGACTGACAGGGGCTACAATGAGCAGTTCTTC	TRBJ2-1	TRBD1	TRBV5-8	-	15
CASRSLAGGPYEQYF	TGTGCCAGCAGATCCCTAGCGGGGGGGCCATACGAGCAGTACTTC	TRBJ2-7	TRBD2	TRBV6-5	-	15
CASSLLQGVESPLHF	TGTGCCAGCAGCCTCCTCCAAGGGGTTGAATCACCCCTCCACTTT	TRBJ1-6	-	TRBV7-8	-	15
CASSLGGPQHF	TGTGCCAGCAGCCTCGGGGGGCCCCAGCATTTT	TRBJ1-5	-	TRBV12-3/TRBV12-4	-	11
CASSEKTVNTEAFF	TGTGCCAGCAGTGAAAAGACAGTGAACACTGAAGCTTTCTTT	TRBJ1-1	-	TRBV6-1	-	14
CASSRGPGQTYEQYF	TGTGCCAGCAGCCGTGGACCGGGACAGACCTACGAGCAGTACTTC	TRBJ2-7	TRBD1	TRBV3-1/TRBV3-2	-	15
CASRDSLNYGYTF	TGTGCCAGCAGGGACAGCCTTAACTATGGCTACACCTTC	TRBJ1-2	-	TRBV2	-	13
CAWSWRGSGANVLTF	TGTGCCTGGAGTTGGCGGGGAAGTGGGGCCAACGTCCTGACTTTC	TRBJ2-6	-	TRBV30	-	15
CASSLAEEAAWRGYTF	TGTGCCAGCAGCTTGGCCGAAGAGGCAGCCTGGCGTGGCTACACCTTC	TRBJ1-2	-	TRBV5-4	-	16
CAWTGSDTQYF	TGTGCCTGGACAGGGTCAGATACGCAGTATTTT	TRBJ2-3	-	TRBV30	once	11
CASHWGPGTGLTEAFF	TGTGCCTCCCACTGGGGCCCCGGGACAGGGTTAACTGAAGCTTTCTTT	TRBJ1-1	TRBD1	TRBV30	few	16
CASSLSRGGTEAFF	TGTGCCAGCAGCTTATCCCGTGGGGGGACTGAAGCTTTCTTT	TRBJ1-1	-	TRBV7-8	-	14
CASSEGSVEKLFF	TGTGCCAGCAGCGAGGGGTCAGTTGAAAAACTGTTTTTT	TRBJ1-4	-	TRBV9	-	13
CATSRDRGLGYNEQFF	TGTGCCACCAGCAGAGATCGCGGTTTGGGCTACAATGAGCAGTTCTTC	TRBJ2-1	-	TRBV15	once	16
CAISFSGTGNGEQYF	TGTGCCATCAGTTTTTCCGGGACAGGAAACGGCGAGCAGTACTTC	TRBJ2-7	TRBD1	TRBV10-3	-	15
CASSSTGGGYTF	TGTGCCAGCAGTTCGACAGGGGGTGGCTACACCTTC	TRBJ1-2	TRBD1	TRBV12-3/TRBV12-4	-	12
CASSSPRQGMNTEAFF	TGTGCCAGCAGTTCCCCCCGACAGGGCATGAACACTGAAGCTTTCTTT	TRBJ1-1	TRBD1	TRBV6-5	-	16
CASSLDATSGTATGELFF	TGCGCCAGCAGCTTGGACGCTACTAGCGGAACAGCCACCGGGGAGCTGTTTTTT	TRBJ2-2	TRBD2	TRBV5-1	-	18
CASSQEQVSGYTF	TGTGCCAGCAGCCAAGAGCAGGTTTCGGGCTACACCTTC	TRBJ1-2	-	TRBV3-1/TRBV3-2	-	13
CASSQLAGDTEAFF	TGTGCCAGCAGCCAATTGGCGGGCGACACTGAAGCTTTCTTT	TRBJ1-1	-	TRBV3-1/TRBV3-2	-	14
CASSPGTLSRGLYEQYF	TGCGCCAGCAGCCCCGGGACTCTGAGCCGGGGACTCTACGAGCAGTACTTC	TRBJ2-7	-	TRBV5-1	-	17
CSASGGFSNQPQHF	TGCAGTGCTAGTGGAGGATTTAGCAATCAGCCCCAGCATTTT	TRBJ1-5	-	TRBV20-1	-	14